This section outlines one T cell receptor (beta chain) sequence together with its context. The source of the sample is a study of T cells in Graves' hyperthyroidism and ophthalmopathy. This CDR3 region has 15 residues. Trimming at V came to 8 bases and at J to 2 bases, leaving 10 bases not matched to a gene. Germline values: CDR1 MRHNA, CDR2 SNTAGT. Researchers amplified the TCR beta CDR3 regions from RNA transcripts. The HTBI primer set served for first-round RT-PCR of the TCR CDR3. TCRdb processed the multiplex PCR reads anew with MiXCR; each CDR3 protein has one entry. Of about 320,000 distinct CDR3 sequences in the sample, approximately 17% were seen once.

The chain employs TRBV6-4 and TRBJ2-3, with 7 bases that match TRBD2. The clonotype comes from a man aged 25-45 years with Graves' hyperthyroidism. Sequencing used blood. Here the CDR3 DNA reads TGTGCCAGCCGGCCTAGCGGTCACGCCACAGATACGCAGTATTTT. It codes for CASRPSGHATDTQYF.